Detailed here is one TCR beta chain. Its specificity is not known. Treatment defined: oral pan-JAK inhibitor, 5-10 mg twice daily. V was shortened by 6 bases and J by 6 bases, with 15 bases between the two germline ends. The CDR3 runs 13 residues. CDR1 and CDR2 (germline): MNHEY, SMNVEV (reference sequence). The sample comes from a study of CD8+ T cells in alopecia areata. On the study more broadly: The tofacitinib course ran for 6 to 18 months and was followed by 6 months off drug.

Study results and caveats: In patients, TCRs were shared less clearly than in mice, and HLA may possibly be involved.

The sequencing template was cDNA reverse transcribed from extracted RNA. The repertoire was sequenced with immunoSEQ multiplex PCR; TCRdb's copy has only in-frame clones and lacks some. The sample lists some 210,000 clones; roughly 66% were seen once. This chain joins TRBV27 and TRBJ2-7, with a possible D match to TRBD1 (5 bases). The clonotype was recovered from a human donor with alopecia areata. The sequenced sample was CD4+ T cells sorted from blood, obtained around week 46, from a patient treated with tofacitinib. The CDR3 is CASSPRRESEQYF. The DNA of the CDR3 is TGTGCCAGCAGCCCTCGCAGGGAATCCGAGCAGTACTTC.